This TCR beta chain originates from a study of blood T cells in healthy people across ages (dated by TCRdb to about 2015). A note on the overall study: In model experiments, template switching captured roughly one uniquely barcoded TCR beta cDNA molecule for every two T cells. Donors of different ages were randomly distributed across sequencing lanes to avoid experimental bias. Using the same blood draw, the study looked at two additional independent replicas of 1 million unique cDNA reads for two donors, one aged 18 to 30 and the other aged 80 or older. Four age groups were formed from the donors: young (average about 16 years), middle-aged (roughly 38), aged (over 55) and long-lived (82). Using deep sequencing normalized with unique cDNA molecular identifiers, the study measured how TCR beta repertoire diversity changes with age. General study outcomes and caveats: As age increased, observed TCR beta diversity per million T cells dropped in a roughly linear way, and a significant reduction was already evident by age about 40. Total diversity estimates from one million sequenced T cells were considered lower bounds and underestimates. Because the CMV infection status of the donors was unknown, age-related changes in expanded clonotypes may potentially have been confounded. Observed TCR beta diversity correlated strongly with the percentage of naive T cells measured by flow cytometry. The long-lived group showed more naive CD4+ T cells, fewer expanded clones and increased TCR diversity than the aged group, suggesting age selection. Conclusive comparison of naive and antigen-experienced compartments was prevented by the profiling of bulk unsorted PBMCs.

Library preparation was by 5' RACE. A second PCR of about 6 to 11 cycles was performed with a sample-barcoded 5' primer and a J-beta primer mix. Each TCR beta cDNA molecule received a unique molecular identifier from a template-switch 5' adaptor carrying 12 random nucleotides. At least 3 million CDR3-containing paired-end reads were obtained from each sample. First-strand cDNA was synthesized from all RNA with the Mint cDNA synthesis kit, primed by a TRBC-specific oligonucleotide. Following uracil-DNA glycosylase treatment, all cDNA underwent a first 18-cycle PCR with the universal primers M1SS and BC2_uni_R. From the authors' description of their analysis: For normalization, 1 million high-quality reads were randomly selected from each sample, with every read carrying a distinct molecular identifier. Instead of being binned into consensus sequences, reads that shared molecular identifiers were thrown out. MiTCR, with a Q25 quality threshold and the strictest error-elimination algorithm, was used for CDR3 identification, clonotype clustering and error correction. A nonparametric unseen species model using Euler transformation provided a lower-bound estimate of total TCR beta diversity. Using fastp trimming at Q25 and MiXCR clonotype assembly, TCRdb reanalyzed the public sequencing data and kept in-frame beta chains. Identical CDR3 protein sequences are pooled into one entry, listed with their most common genes and DNA. These V and J calls derive from TCRdb rather than the authors' analysis. The sample table records roughly 1.9 million distinct CDR3 sequences; more than 35% of these occur just once. More than 20% of the sample goes to the ten largest clones.

CDR1 and CDR2 (SGHKS, YYEKEE) derive from the germline V gene (reference sequence). V was cut back by 4 bases and J by 4 bases, leaving a gap of 20 bases between them. Spanning cysteine to phenylalanine, the CDR3 consists of 16 amino acids. CDR3 DNA is the only sequence kept; it has 48 bases, read in frame from the first base. For this clonotype: Its cognate antigen has yet to be identified. Qualities for individual bases were not recorded, and no much larger clone is one base off.

Systemically healthy Caucasian individuals from Russia, approximately 39 in total and aged roughly 6 to 100 years, were included as donors. Each donor gave 8 to 10 milliliters of peripheral blood, drawn into EDTA-treated Vacutainer tubes. Ficoll-Paque density-gradient centrifugation was used to isolate PBMCs, with at least 6 million per sample. Trizol reagent was used to extract total RNA from PBMCs, with at least 5.5 micrograms per sample. For every donor, flow cytometry on a PBMC aliquot measured the percentage of naive CD45RAhigh/CD27high T cells. The rearrangement joined TRBV5-5 to TRBJ1-1; possibly the D gene is TRBD1, per 6 matching bases. The source of this sequence is a human donor in good health. Sample: blood. The nucleotides read TGTGCCAGCAGCCCCTCTCTTAGGGGGGTAGGCACTGAAGCTTTCTTT. Its coded protein is CASSPSLRGVGTEAFF.